These 23 T cell receptor beta chains originate from one sample sequenced in a study of blood T cell repertoires in COVID-19. Data came from immunoSEQ multiplex PCR; TCRdb stores just in-frame clones and leaves some out. Here the sample spans 15,000 to 20,000 clones, 82% being singletons. Sequences were obtained from peripheral blood. These receptors were collected from a human donor in a cohort sampled during active COVID-19.

This chain joins TRBV2 and TRBJ2-3, with TRBD2 as a possible D gene (6 bases). Looked up from germline, CDR1 is SNHLY and CDR2 is FYNNEI. This CDR3 contains 14 residues. The V end was cut by 2 bases, the J end by 4 bases, with 10 bases between. CDR3 sequence reads: CASSEFSGSDTQYF. CDR3 sequence (DNA): TGTGCCAGCAGTGAATTTAGCGGCTCAGATACGCAGTATTTT. Full variable domain (missing parts from reference TRBV2 and TRBJ2-3): EPEVTQTPSHQVTQMGQEVILRCVPISNHLYFYWYRQILGQKVEFLVSFYNNEISEKSEIFDDQFSVERPDGSNFTLKIRSTKLEDSAMYFCASSEFSGSDTQYFGPGTRLTVL.

The V gene is TRBV11-1, the J gene TRBJ2-7, with 8 nucleotides matching TRBD1. The CDR3 is made up of 14 amino acids. The germline gives CDR1 SGHAT, CDR2 FQDESV (reference sequence). Losses at the gene ends were 5 bases for V and 6 bases for J; bases not matched to a gene: 9. The CDR3 sequence: CASSPGQVIGEQYF. The CDR3 DNA sequence: TGTGCCAGCAGCCCGGGACAGGTAATTGGCGAGCAGTACTTC.

The V gene is TRBV2, the J gene TRBJ2-7, with 7 bases aligning to TRBD2. The J segment lost 4 bases and the V segment lost 4 bases, leaving 22 bases of the junction unmatched. Germline V gene data show CDR1 as SNHLY and CDR2 as FYNNEI. The CDR3 is made up of 19 amino acids. In DNA, the CDR3 is TGTGCCAGCAGTGGATCGACCCGGTCTGAGCGGGGCGGACAATACGAGCAGTACTTC. Its protein is CASSGSTRSERGGQYEQYF. The full variable domain, its missing parts supplied by reference TRBV2 and TRBJ2-7, is EPEVTQTPSHQVTQMGQEVILRCVPISNHLYFYWYRQILGQKVEFLVSFYNNEISEKSEIFDDQFSVERPDGSNFTLKIRSTKLEDSAMYFCASSGSTRSERGGQYEQYFGPGTRLTVT.

This clone has more than one count but fewer than ten. CDR3 in amino acids: CASSPGLADSSYEQYF. CDR3 DNA sequence: TGTGCCAGCAGCCCCGGACTAGCGGACAGCTCCTACGAGCAGTACTTC. The J gene is TRBJ2-7, the V gene TRBV7-6, with 10 bases identical to TRBD2. Losses at the gene ends were 5 bases for V and 0 bases for J; bases not matched to a gene: 7. Germline lookup yields CDR1 SGHVS and CDR2 FNYEAQ. CDR3 size: 16 residues.

This clone was found once. The chain employs TRBV10-3 and TRBJ1-3, with unresolved D. The length of the CDR3 is 17 residues. CDR1 and CDR2 (germline): ENHRY, SYGVKD. V lost 2 bases, J lost 1 base, and 15 bases lay in between. The CDR3 nucleotides read TGTGCCATCAGTGAGACTGCGAGGTTCCTGTCTGGAAACACCATATATTTT. It codes for CAISETARFLSGNTIYF.

V and J are TRBV19 and TRBJ2-1, with no clear D. This CDR3 contains 13 residues. Trimming pared 7 bases from V and 0 bases from J, leaving 7 bases between. Germline loops: CDR1 LNHDA, CDR2 SQIVND (reference sequence). The CDR3 sequence is CASKSVSYNEQFF. Here the CDR3 DNA reads TGTGCCAGTAAGAGCGTCTCCTACAATGAGCAGTTCTTC.

This clone was seen once. The rearrangement uses TRBV3-1 (or the pseudogene TRBV3-2) and TRBJ2-1; a weak D match, TRBD1 (6 bases). CDR1 and CDR2 (germline): LGHDT, YNNKEL (reference sequence). The CDR3 is 14 amino acids. V lost 7 bases and J 4 bases, leaving 14 bases between the germline ends. The CDR3, as DNA: TGTGCCAGCATGGCACAGGGCCATTACAATGAGCAGTTCTTC. Its protein is CASMAQGHYNEQFF.

This clone was seen a handful of times. The V and J genes are TRBV7-9 and TRBJ1-1; 8 bases fit TRBD1. CDR1 is SEHNR and CDR2 is FQNEAQ in the germline V gene (reference sequence). V was clipped by 5 bases and J by 0 bases; unmatched bases: 5. The CDR3 extends over 15 amino acids. CDR3 loop: CASSPRQGLNTEAFF. The CDR3 DNA reads as TGTGCCAGCAGCCCACGACAGGGGTTGAACACTGAAGCTTTCTTT. Full variable domain (remainder filled in from reference TRBV7-9 and TRBJ1-1): DTGVSQNPRHKITKRGQNVTFRCDPISEHNRLYWYRQTLGQGPEFLTYFQNEAQLEKSRLLSDRFSAERPKGSFSTLEIQRTEQGDSAMYLCASSPRQGLNTEAFFGQGTRLTVV.

As concerns this clone: Different DNA sequences within this sample yield the same CDR3. The rearrangement links TRBV9 to TRBJ2-3; 8 bases map to TRBD2. CDR3 length: 14 amino acids. Germline V gene data show CDR1 as SGDLS and CDR2 as YYNGEE. Losses at the gene ends were 6 bases for V and 0 bases for J; bases not matched to a gene: 3. CDR3 sequence reads: CASKAGGSTDTQYF. CDR3 bases: TGTGCCAGCAAGGCGGGAGGTAGCACAGATACGCAGTATTTT.

Here the CDR3 reads CASRGLADHTDTQYF. CDR3 DNA: TGTGCCAGTAGGGGACTAGCGGACCACACAGATACGCAGTATTTT. The chain has TRBV19 and TRBJ2-3; 11 bases are a match to TRBD2. Germline-derived CDR1 and CDR2 are LNHDA and SQIVND (reference sequence). V shed 6 bases, J shed 2 bases, and the junction held 4 bases outside the gene matches. The CDR3 is 15 residues long.

The V and J genes are TRBV3-1 (or the pseudogene TRBV3-2) and TRBJ1-6; no firm D call. Germline CDR1 LGHDT, CDR2 YNNKEL (reference sequence). This CDR3 has 13 residues. The ends were cut back, 1 base at V and 9 bases at J, with 7 bases in the middle. CDR3 coding DNA: TGTGCCAGCAGCCAAGTAAAGAGTTCACCCCTCCACTTT. Protein sequence: CASSQVKSSPLHF.

This clone came up a few times. The V gene is TRBV6-5, the J gene TRBJ2-2; 9 nucleotides line up with TRBD1. In germline, CDR1 is MNHEY, CDR2 SVGAGI. The CDR3 runs 15 residues. V trimming: 2 bases; J trimming: 5 bases; junction bases outside the gene matches: 3. The CDR3 sequence: CASSYGTGWTGELFF. CDR3 coding DNA: TGTGCCAGCAGTTACGGGACAGGGTGGACCGGGGAGCTGTTTTTT.

This chain connects TRBV24-1 to TRBJ2-5; the match to TRBD2 covers 11 bases. CDR3 size: 16 residues. Per the germline V gene, CDR1 is KGHDR and CDR2 is SFDVKD. With V trimmed by 4 bases and J by 1 base, 4 bases remained unmatched. CDR3 sequence (DNA): TGTGCCACCAGTGACACGGGACTAGCGGTCCAAGAGACCCAGTACTTC. Its translation is CATSDTGLAVQETQYF.

Here the CDR3 DNA reads TGTGCCAGCAGCCTCCCCCGGGGGGTCAAGGAGACCCAGTACTTC. Translation: CASSLPRGVKETQYF. The chain links TRBV14 to TRBJ2-5; TRBD2 agrees at 7 bases. Germline V gene lookup returns CDR1 SGHDN and CDR2 FVKESK. The ends lost 4 bases at V and 5 bases at J; junction bases unmatched: 10. The CDR3 runs 15 residues.

The genes are TRBV9 and TRBJ2-1, with D maybe TRBD2 (5 bases). V was shortened by 0 bases and J by 2 bases, with 9 bases between the two germline ends. This CDR3 has 15 amino acids. Germline V CDR1 and CDR2: SGDLS, YYNGEE. In nucleotides, the CDR3 is TGTGCCAGCAGCGTAGGAGGGAACGCCTACAATGAGCAGTTCTTC. This gives the protein CASSVGGNAYNEQFF.

J is TRBJ2-1 and V is TRBV4-1, with TRBD2 matching 11 bases. The germline V gene has CDR1 MGHRA and CDR2 YSYEKL. The CDR3 has 22 residues. V trimming: 4 bases; J trimming: 0 bases; junction bases outside the gene matches: 20. CDR3 loop: CASSLGQFQWGLAESSYNEQFF. Here the CDR3 DNA reads TGCGCCAGCAGCCTAGGACAGTTTCAATGGGGACTAGCGGAGAGCTCCTACAATGAGCAGTTCTTC.

The DNA of the CDR3 is TGTGCCAGCAGTACCCGGACAGGCTACACTGAAGCTTTCTTT. Its protein is CASSTRTGYTEAFF. This rearrangement joins TRBV6-5 to TRBJ1-1; TRBD1 matches 7 bases. V shed 5 bases, J shed 3 bases, and the junction held 6 bases outside the gene matches. Germline V gene lookup returns CDR1 MNHEY and CDR2 SVGAGI. The CDR3 extends over 14 amino acids.

The chain couples TRBV6-5 to TRBJ2-1, with TRBD2 identical over 9 bases. V shed 0 bases, J shed 3 bases, and the junction held 3 bases outside the gene matches. The CDR3 extends over 16 amino acids. From germline, CDR1 is MNHEY and CDR2 SVGAGI. In DNA form, the CDR3 reads TGTGCCAGCAGTTACTCGGCTAGCGGGGTCTACAATGAGCAGTTCTTC. This sequence encodes CASSYSASGVYNEQFF.

This chain joins TRBV11-1 and TRBJ2-2; 8 nucleotides match TRBD1. Per germline, CDR1 SGHAT and CDR2 FQDESV (reference sequence). V shed 1 base and J 5 bases; nucleotides not matched to a gene: 3. CDR3 length equals 15 residues. The DNA of the CDR3 is TGTGCCAGCAGCTTAGTCAGGGGGCGGACCGGGGAGCTGTTTTTT. Its protein is CASSLVRGRTGELFF.

The rearrangement links TRBV6-5 to TRBJ1-2, with D perhaps TRBD1 (6 bases). Deletions cut 5 bases from V and 6 bases from J, with 16 bases between. This CDR3 spans 14 amino acids. CDR1 MNHEY and CDR2 SVGAGI come from the germline V gene. The CDR3 loop is CASSPRGEADGYTF. CDR3 DNA: TGTGCCAGCAGTCCCAGGGGAGAGGCGGATGGCTACACCTTC.

The chain uses TRBV6-1 and TRBJ1-5, with a possible D match to TRBD1 (5 bases). CDR1 MNHNS and CDR2 SASEGT come from the germline V gene. This CDR3 has 17 amino acids. V gave up 2 bases and J gave up 2 bases, with 16 bases separating them. The CDR3 here is CASSEFRDNLGNQPQHF. The DNA for the CDR3 is TGTGCCAGCAGTGAATTCAGGGATAACCTGGGCAATCAGCCCCAGCATTTT.

This clone was counted a few times. The chain combines TRBV25-1 with TRBJ1-4; 7 nucleotides match TRBD1. Germline V gene sequence: CDR1 MGHDK, CDR2 SYGVNS. Trimming cost V 3 bases and J 5 bases; bases outside gene matches: 6. This CDR3 region has 15 residues. The CDR3 DNA sequence: TGTGCCAGCAGTGATTCCGGGACAGTGAATGAAAAACTGTTTTTT. This encodes CASSDSGTVNEKLFF.

The gene calls are TRBV27 and TRBJ1-1; 8 nucleotides match TRBD1. Germline trimming cut 6 bases from V and 0 bases from J; bases unmatched to any gene: 3. Germline V gene lookup returns CDR1 MNHEY and CDR2 SMNVEV (reference sequence). The CDR3 is made up of 14 amino acids. CDR3 coding DNA: TGTGCCAGCAGACTGACAGGGGTGAACACTGAAGCTTTCTTT. It yields the protein CASRLTGVNTEAFF.